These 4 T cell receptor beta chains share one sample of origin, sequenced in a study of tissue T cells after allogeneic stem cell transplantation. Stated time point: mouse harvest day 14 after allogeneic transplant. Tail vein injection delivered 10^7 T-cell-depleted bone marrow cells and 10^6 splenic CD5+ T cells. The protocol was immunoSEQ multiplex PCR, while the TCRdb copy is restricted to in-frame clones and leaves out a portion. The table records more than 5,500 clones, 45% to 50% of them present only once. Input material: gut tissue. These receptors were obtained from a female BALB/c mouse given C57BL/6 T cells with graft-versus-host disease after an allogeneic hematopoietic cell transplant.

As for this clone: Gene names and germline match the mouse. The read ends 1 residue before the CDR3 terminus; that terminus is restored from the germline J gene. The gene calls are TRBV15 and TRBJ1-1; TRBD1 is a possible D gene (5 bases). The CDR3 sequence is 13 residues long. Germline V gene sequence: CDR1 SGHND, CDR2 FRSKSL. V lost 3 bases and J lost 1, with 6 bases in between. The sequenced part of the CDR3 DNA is TGTGCCAGCAGTTTTGGGGGAAACACAGAAGTCTTC. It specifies CASSFGGNTEVF. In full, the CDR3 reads CASSFGGNTEVFF.

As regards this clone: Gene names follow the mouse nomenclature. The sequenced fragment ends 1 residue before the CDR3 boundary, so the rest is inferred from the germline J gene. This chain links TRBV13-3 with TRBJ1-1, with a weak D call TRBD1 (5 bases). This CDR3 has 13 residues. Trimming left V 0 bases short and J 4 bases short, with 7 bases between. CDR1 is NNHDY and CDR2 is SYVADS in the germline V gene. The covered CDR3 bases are TGTGCCAGCAGTGATGCAGGGAGCACAGAAGTCTTC. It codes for CASSDAGSTEVF. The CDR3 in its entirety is CASSDAGSTEVFF.

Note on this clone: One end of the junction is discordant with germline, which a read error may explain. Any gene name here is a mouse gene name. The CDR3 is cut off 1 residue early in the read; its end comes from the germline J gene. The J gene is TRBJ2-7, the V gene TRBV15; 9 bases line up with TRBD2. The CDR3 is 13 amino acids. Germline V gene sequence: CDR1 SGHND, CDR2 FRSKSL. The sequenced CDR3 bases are TGTGCAAGCAGCTTTACTGGGGGGAATGAACAGTAC. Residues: CASSFTGGNEQY. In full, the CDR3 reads CASSFTGGNEQYF.

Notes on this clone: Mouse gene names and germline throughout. The CDR3 protein is CASFRGANTLYF. The sequenced CDR3 bases are TGTGCCAGCTTTCGGGGAGCAAACACCTTGTAC. The chain carries TRBV12-2 and TRBJ2-4; D uncertain. The read falls 1 residue short of the CDR3 end, and the missing part is taken from the germline J gene. The germline CDR1 and CDR2 sequences are SGHLS and HYDKME. The CDR3 has 12 residues. Trimming removed 5 bases at V and 5 bases at J, with 10 bases between.